The sample holds one count of the clone carrying this TCR beta chain. Germline lookup yields CDR1 SQVTM and CDR2 ANQGSEA. The CDR3 runs to 13 residues. J gave up 4 bases and V 4 bases, and 3 bases lay outside the gene matches. This table comes from immunoSEQ multiplex PCR, and its TCRdb copy is limited to in-frame clones, with some not included. The sample lists tens of thousands of clones; roughly 85% were seen once. This entry is derived from a study of radiotherapy plus CTLA-4 blockade in lung cancer. The rearrangement joins TRBV29-1 to TRBJ1-4, with 7 positions matching TRBD1. The source is a human donor with non-small cell lung cancer who had stable disease on radiotherapy plus ipilimumab. The material sequenced was peripheral blood, taken from a patient treated with radiotherapy plus ipilimumab. CDR3 DNA sequence: TGCAGCGTTGGGGACAGTAATAATGAAAAACTGTTTTTT. Its translation: CSVGDSNNEKLFF.